The 25 T cell receptor beta chains presented below share a single source sample, sequenced in a study of blood T cell repertoires in COVID-19. The assay was immunoSEQ multiplex PCR, and TCRdb's table has in-frame clones only and misses some. The sample yields 250,000 or so clones, around 88% seen once. Input material: peripheral blood. The receptors here all came from a man between 25 and 39 years old with active or convalescent COVID-19.

The J gene is TRBJ2-5, the V gene TRBV2; the match to TRBD2 covers 10 bases. The CDR3 runs 16 residues. Per germline, CDR1 SNHLY and CDR2 FYNNEI. V shed 4 bases, J shed 5 bases, and the junction held 10 bases outside the gene matches. CDR3 loop: CASSVGTSVAVETQYF. DNA of the CDR3: TGTGCCAGCAGTGTTGGGACTAGCGTCGCCGTGGAGACCCAGTACTTC.

CDR3 loop: CASVTVEELAGGGETQYF. In nucleotides, the CDR3 is TGTGCCAGCGTTACCGTAGAAGAACTAGCGGGGGGTGGAGAGACCCAGTACTTC. The chain combines TRBV2 with TRBJ2-5; 12 bases match TRBD2. Germline CDR1 and CDR2: SNHLY and FYNNEI. This CDR3 is built from 18 residues. With 8 bases clipped from V and 4 bases from J, the junction kept 17 bases outside the gene matches.

The chain couples TRBV6-5 to TRBJ2-7; tentative D call: TRBD1 (6 bases). V was pared by 2 bases and J by 5 bases, with 16 bases between. There are 15 residues in the CDR3. Per germline, CDR1 MNHEY and CDR2 SVGAGI. The CDR3 DNA follows: TGTGCCAGCAGTTACAGCAGGGGTCCTCCTAACGAGCAGTACTTC. Translated: CASSYSRGPPNEQYF.

This chain links TRBV19 with TRBJ2-4; tentative D call: TRBD1 (6 bases). V was trimmed by 8 bases and J by 6 bases, leaving 14 bases between them. The CDR3 sequence is 13 residues long. Germline values: CDR1 LNHDA, CDR2 SQIVND (reference sequence). This CDR3 is CASSNQGRNIQYF. The CDR3 DNA is TGTGCCAGTTCGAATCAGGGGCGAAACATTCAGTACTTC.

The J gene is TRBJ2-7, the V gene TRBV11-2, with TRBD1 matching over 9 bases. The CDR3 is made up of 16 amino acids. With 0 bases clipped from V and 5 bases from J, the junction kept 8 bases outside the gene matches. Germline CDR1 SGHAT, CDR2 FQNNGV. DNA for the CDR3: TGTGCCAGCAGCTTAGATCGTGGGACAGGGAACCACGAGCAGTACTTC. This sequence encodes CASSLDRGTGNHEQYF. Full variable domain (outside the CDR3, taken from reference TRBV11-2 and TRBJ2-7): EAGVAQSPRYKIIEKRQSVAFWCNPISGHATLYWYQQILGQGPKLLIQFQNNGVVDDSQLPKDRFSAERLKGVDSTLKIQPAKLEDSAVYLCASSLDRGTGNHEQYFGPGTRLTVT.

This clone has a single count. The chain couples TRBV18 to TRBJ1-1, with D unresolved. The CDR3 consists of 16 residues. Germline CDR1 and CDR2: KGHSH and LQKENI. Trimming took off 3 bases at V and 3 bases at J, with 17 bases between the two ends. In DNA, the CDR3 is TGTGCCAGCTCACCTCAGAGGGCCCGACGGGACACTGAAGCTTTCTTT. It is translated as CASSPQRARRDTEAFF.

The chain links TRBV7-2 to TRBJ2-7; no clear D. V dropped 4 bases and J dropped 3 bases, with 10 bases sitting between them. This CDR3 is 13 amino acids long. Per germline, CDR1 SGHTA and CDR2 FQGNSA. The CDR3 protein is CASSSLLNYEQYF. DNA of the CDR3: TGTGCCAGCAGCTCCCTTCTTAACTACGAGCAGTACTTC.

The chain recombines TRBV27 with TRBJ1-4; the D is unclear. The CDR3 spans 16 residues. V was cut by 10 bases and J by 0 bases, with 18 bases left in between. Germline CDR1 is MNHEY and CDR2 is SMNVEV (reference sequence). The CDR3 sequence: CATRSGGLATNEKLFF. The CDR3 DNA reads TGTGCCACCCGGAGTGGAGGCCTTGCAACTAATGAAAAACTGTTTTTT.

The chain recombines TRBV9 with TRBJ2-7; D is perhaps TRBD1 (7 bases). Germline V gene data show CDR1 as SGDLS and CDR2 as YYNGEE. V was trimmed by 4 bases and J by 4 bases, leaving 15 bases between them. CDR3 size: 14 residues. The DNA for the CDR3 is TGTGCCAGCAGCCCGCGGGACAGTTTATACGAGCAGTACTTC. This encodes CASSPRDSLYEQYF. Using reference TRBV9 and TRBJ2-7 for the parts outside the CDR3, the full variable domain is DSGVTQTPKHLITATGQRVTLRCSPRSGDLSVYWYQQSLDQGLQFLIQYYNGEERAKGNILERFSAQQFPDLHSELNLSSLELGDSALYFCASSPRDSLYEQYFGPGTRLTVT.

The chain joins TRBV7-9 to TRBJ2-1; D gene uncertain. The V end lost 5 bases, the J end lost 5 bases, and 7 bases lay between the germline ends. The CDR3 spans 12 residues. Germline values: CDR1 SEHNR, CDR2 FQNEAQ (reference sequence). The DNA of the CDR3 is TGTGCCAGCAGCACCCACAACAATGAGCAGTTCTTC. It is translated as CASSTHNNEQFF.

The rearrangement links TRBV29-1 to TRBJ2-7, with a tentative D call TRBD2 (6 bases). V was shortened by 0 bases and J by 0 bases, with 9 bases between the two germline ends. Germline V gene data show CDR1 as SQVTM and CDR2 as ANQGSEA. This CDR3 has 14 residues. CDR3 loop: CSVEDRDFSYEQYF. The CDR3 DNA reads as TGCAGCGTTGAAGATCGGGACTTCTCCTACGAGCAGTACTTC.

J is TRBJ2-5 and V is TRBV2, with 8 nucleotides matching TRBD2. CDR1 is SNHLY and CDR2 is FYNNEI in the germline V gene. Trimming cost V 1 base and J 3 bases; bases outside gene matches: 7. The CDR3 runs 16 residues. The CDR3 DNA reads TGTGCCAGCAGTGAAGTGGGCGGGGGGTCCGAAGAGACCCAGTACTTC. Its protein product is CASSEVGGGSEETQYF. The full variable domain, with the rest looked up from reference TRBV2 and TRBJ2-5, is EPEVTQTPSHQVTQMGQEVILRCVPISNHLYFYWYRQILGQKVEFLVSFYNNEISEKSEIFDDQFSVERPDGSNFTLKIRSTKLEDSAMYFCASSEVGGGSEETQYFGPGTRLLVL.

The gene calls are TRBV4-1 and TRBJ2-5; TRBD2 matches at 8 bases. Germline values: CDR1 MGHRA, CDR2 YSYEKL. J was trimmed by 5 bases and V by 1 base; bases with no gene match: 12. This CDR3 is 17 amino acids long. The DNA for the CDR3 is TGCGCCAGCAGCCAAGTTCGGGGGGGGGCACTTCGGGAGACCCAGTACTTC. It specifies CASSQVRGGALRETQYF.

A word on this clone: The same CDR3 is also encoded by other DNA sequences in this sample. CDR3 nucleotide sequence: TGTGCCAGCAGTAGAGGGGGCTACGAGCAGTACTTC. It is translated as CASSRGGYEQYF. J is TRBJ2-7 and V is TRBV11-2; D is perhaps TRBD1 (6 bases). This CDR3 is built from 12 residues. CDR1 and CDR2 (germline): SGHAT, FQNNGV. V gave up 6 bases and J gave up 3 bases, with 9 bases separating them.

This chain connects TRBV15 to TRBJ2-5; tentatively, D is TRBD2 (7 bases). Deletions cut 5 bases from V and 5 bases from J, with 18 bases between. The germline CDR1 and CDR2 sequences are LNHNV and YYDKDF (reference sequence). The CDR3 has 15 amino acids. CDR3 loop: CATSQRGGGQETQYF. In DNA, the CDR3 is TGTGCCACCAGCCAAAGGGGGGGTGGGCAGGAGACCCAGTACTTC. The whole variable domain, filled in from reference TRBV15 and TRBJ2-5, reads DAMVIQNPRYQVTQFGKPVTLSCSQTLNHNVMYWYQQKSSQAPKLLFHYYDKDFNNEADTPDNFQSRRPNTSFCFLDIRSPGLGDTAMYLCATSQRGGGQETQYFGPGTRLLVL.

In DNA form, the CDR3 reads TGTGCTAGTGGTCCGGACACCTACTCAGCTTTCTTT. Protein sequence: CASGPDTYSAFF. This sequence joins TRBV12-5 and TRBJ1-1; the D gene is possibly TRBD1 (5 bases). Per germline, CDR1 LGHNT and CDR2 FRNRAP. CDR3 length: 12 amino acids. The ends were cut back, 5 bases at V and 10 bases at J, with 14 bases in the middle.

V gene TRBV4-3 combines with J gene TRBJ2-3; D gene ambiguous. Germline V gene lookup returns CDR1 LGHNA and CDR2 YSLEER. The CDR3 has 15 residues. V was pared by 1 base and J by 3 bases, with 11 bases between. This CDR3 is CASSQVYYQTDTQYF. The CDR3 region has the DNA TGCGCCAGCAGCCAAGTCTACTACCAGACAGATACGCAGTATTTT.

The gene calls are TRBV15 and TRBJ2-7; tentatively, D is TRBD2 (5 bases). CDR3 length equals 15 residues. Germline loops: CDR1 LNHNV, CDR2 YYDKDF (reference sequence). V was clipped by 0 bases and J by 8 bases, with 17 bases between them. CDR3 amino acids: CATSREAVQRYQQYF. CDR3 coding DNA: TGTGCCACCAGCAGAGAGGCCGTTCAGCGGTACCAGCAGTACTTC. The complete variable domain, with remaining parts taken from reference TRBV15 and TRBJ2-7, reads DAMVIQNPRYQVTQFGKPVTLSCSQTLNHNVMYWYQQKSSQAPKLLFHYYDKDFNNEADTPDNFQSRRPNTSFCFLDIRSPGLGDTAMYLCATSREAVQRYQQYFGPGTRLTVT.

This chain joins TRBV6-5 and TRBJ2-7, with 8 bases aligning to TRBD2. J lost 3 bases, V lost 5 bases, and 9 bases had no gene match. Looked up from germline, CDR1 is MNHEY and CDR2 is SVGAGI. The CDR3 consists of 15 residues. Written as DNA, the CDR3 is TGTGCCAGCAGTCGGGACCCGGGGGGGCACTACGAGCAGTACTTC. This translates into CASSRDPGGHYEQYF.

V and J are TRBV5-1 and TRBJ1-6; no reliable D call. Trimming removed 0 bases at V and 8 bases at J, with 9 bases between. The CDR3 has 14 amino acids. CDR1 is SGHRS and CDR2 is YFSETQ in the germline V gene. Written as DNA, the CDR3 is TGCGCCAGCAGCTTGGGCGGGATTCATTCACCCCTCCACTTT. Protein sequence: CASSLGGIHSPLHF.

The chain employs TRBV11-2 and TRBJ1-6, with D perhaps matching TRBD1 (5 bases). The CDR3 has 16 amino acids. The germline gives CDR1 SGHAT, CDR2 FQNNGV. V lost 5 bases and J lost 10, with 21 bases in between. The CDR3 DNA sequence: TGTGCCAGCAGCAGAGGTTCAGGGCGGTCGTACTCACCCCTCCACTTT. It is translated as CASSRGSGRSYSPLHF.

The CDR3 DNA is TGCGCCAGCAGCTTAACGAATAGAGGCACAGATACGCAGTATTTT. It codes for CASSLTNRGTDTQYF. The chain recombines TRBV5-1 with TRBJ2-3; no clear D gene. CDR1 SGHRS and CDR2 YFSETQ come from the germline V gene. CDR3 size: 15 residues. Trimming cost V 2 bases and J 1 base, with 11 bases left between them.

This chain connects TRBV9 to TRBJ2-3; TRBD2 matches 7 bases. Unmatched junction bases numbered 5, after V lost 4 bases and J lost 3 bases. The CDR3 sequence is 14 residues long. From germline, CDR1 is SGDLS and CDR2 YYNGEE. CDR3: CASSSGTTTDTQYF. Written as DNA, the CDR3 is TGTGCCAGCAGCTCCGGGACTACTACAGATACGCAGTATTTT. Complete variable domain (other parts from reference TRBV9 and TRBJ2-3): DSGVTQTPKHLITATGQRVTLRCSPRSGDLSVYWYQQSLDQGLQFLIQYYNGEERAKGNILERFSAQQFPDLHSELNLSSLELGDSALYFCASSSGTTTDTQYFGPGTRLTVL.

This chain links TRBV30 with TRBJ1-2, with a weak D call TRBD1 (5 bases). Between the trimmed V and J ends, which lost 0 bases and 8 bases, there was a span of 13 bases. This CDR3 contains 13 residues. Germline V gene data show CDR1 as GTSNPN and CDR2 as SVGIG (reference sequence). CDR3 DNA sequence: TGTGCCTGGAGTGTAGCAGGGCCAGCGGGCTACACCTTC. Encoded protein: CAWSVAGPAGYTF.

V and J are TRBV6-6 and TRBJ2-5; D call uncertain. Trimming removed 7 bases from V and 2 bases from J, with 5 bases in between. The CDR3 is 11 residues long. Germline V CDR1 and CDR2: MNHNY, SVGAGI (reference sequence). The CDR3 nucleotides are TGTGCCAGCAACGGGCAAGAGACCCAGTACTTC. Translation gives CASNGQETQYF.